This T cell receptor (beta chain) was identified in a study of blood T cell repertoires in COVID-19. Study-level information: The cDNA or gDNA used as material had been derived from T cells, B-cell-depleted T cells, or PBMCs.

Per the original methods: Counts of nucleated cells, estimated from reference gene primer amplification, were obtained. Here immunoSEQ multiplex PCR was the method, and the copy in TCRdb shows in-frame clones only, minus some. D and trimming come from the DNA, and the V and J calls and clone size come from that table. The sample has about 220,000 clones, around nine tenths seen once. Germline CDR1 reads LNHDA; CDR2 reads SQIVND (reference sequence). The CDR3 consists of 16 residues. The trim removed 6 bases at V and 2 bases at J, leaving 7 bases unmatched. This clone was counted a few times. The receptor was isolated from a woman between 50 and 59 years old with acute COVID-19. The sequenced sample was PBMCs or T cells enriched from blood (not recorded which). The V gene is TRBV19, the J gene TRBJ2-6; TRBD2 matches 7 bases. CDR3 residues: CASSSPGGPGANVLTF. Written as DNA, the CDR3 is TGTGCCAGTAGCTCCCCGGGGGGTCCTGGGGCCAACGTCCTGACTTTC.